These T cell receptor beta chains were read from a single sample in a study of metastatic and nonmetastatic thyroid tumors. TCRdb re-clonotyped the PCR reads via MiXCR. The table lists roughly 30,000 clones, about 30% of them singletons. The sequenced sample was blood. The receptors were gathered from a female donor with papillary thyroid cancer or a benign thyroid nodule (not recorded which). Some clones in this sample may be carry-over from other donors' samples. The CDR3 runs from the conserved cysteine through the conserved F or W. The D gene is left open where the match is weak. The size field is filled for only some rows; it gives once, few, many or a size class.

clone_size j_call v_call d_call cdr3_nt cdr3_aa
many TRBJ2-1 TRBV5-1 - TGCGCCAGCAGCTCCGCGGTAGGGGCAGGTAATGAGCAGTTCTTC CASSSAVGAGNEQFF
once TRBJ2-7 TRBV6-2/TRBV6-3 - TGTGACAGCAGTTACGAACCATTCGTTAACAACGAGCAGTACTTC CDSSYEPFVNNEQYF
- TRBJ1-6 TRBV12-3/TRBV12-4 - TGTGCCAGCAGTTTGGAGCGGGGAACACCCCTCCACTTT CASSLERGTPLHF
- TRBJ2-7 TRBV18 - TGTGCCAGCTCACCAGGCCTAGCTAAGAGGTTGGCCGAGCAGTACTTC CASSPGLAKRLAEQYF
many TRBJ2-3 TRBV3-1 TRBD2 TGTGCCAGCAGCGCCCCACTAGCGGGAGAGGGAGATACGCAGTATTTT CASSAPLAGEGDTQYF
- TRBJ2-1 TRBV20-1 - TGCATTTCTAGAGGCCCGTACAATGAGCAGTTCTTC CISRGPYNEQFF
- TRBJ1-5 TRBV3-1 TRBD1 TGTGCAAGCAGCCAATGGACAGGGGGACACCCCCAGCATTTT CASSQWTGGHPQHF
- TRBJ2-7 TRBV7-2 - TGTGCCAGCAGCTTAGGCGGATCGGGGGTTTACGAGCAGTACTTC CASSLGGSGVYEQYF
- TRBJ2-7 TRBV10-3 TRBD2 TGTGCCATCAGAGGACTAGCGGGCCGAACCTACGAGCAGTACTTC CAIRGLAGRTYEQYF
many TRBJ2-6 TRBV11-3 TRBD2 TGTGCCAGCAGCTCAGTGACTAGCGGGCCGCTCGGGGCCAACGTCCTGACTTTC CASSSVTSGPLGANVLTF
many TRBJ2-7 TRBV9 TRBD2 TGTGCCAGCAGCGCCCTCGGGGGGCTAGCGGGACCCTACGAGCAGTACTTC CASSALGGLAGPYEQYF
many TRBJ1-1 TRBV3-1 TRBD1 TGTGCCAGCAGCCTAAGGGGACAGGTCAAGAACACTGAAGCTTTCTTT CASSLRGQVKNTEAFF
many TRBJ1-6 TRBV18 - TGTGCCAGCTCACCAGTACAGCAGCCTGGGAATTCACCCCTCCACTTT CASSPVQQPGNSPLHF
- TRBJ2-7 TRBV28 TRBD2 TGTGCCAGCAGTTTACTAGCGGGAGAATCTAACGAGCAGTACTTC CASSLLAGESNEQYF
- TRBJ2-7 TRBV11-2 TRBD1 TGTGCCAGCAGCTCAACAGGGGGGTCCTACGAGCAGTACTTC CASSSTGGSYEQYF
- TRBJ2-6 TRBV28 - TGTGCCAGCAGTCCACAACAGGGCCGACCTGGGGCCAACGTCCTGACTTTC CASSPQQGRPGANVLTF
few TRBJ1-2 TRBV12-3/TRBV12-4 TRBD1 TGTGCCAGCAGTCAGGGGGCCCTCTATGGCTACACCTTC CASSQGALYGYTF
many TRBJ1-3 TRBV4-3 - TGCGCCAGCAGCCAAGAGCTCCCAGGGGCTGGAAACACCATATATTTT CASSQELPGAGNTIYF
many TRBJ2-7 TRBV9 TRBD1 TGTGCCAGCAGCGCCGGGACAGGGGGACTCGCGCAGTACTTC CASSAGTGGLAQYF
few TRBJ2-7 TRBV27 TRBD1 TGTGCCAGCAGTTCTCTGAACAGGGGAAACCACGAGCAGTACTTC CASSSLNRGNHEQYF